This TCR beta chain was sequenced for a study of siplizumab effects on memory and regulatory T cells. Broader study findings: Under siplizumab, alloreactive sequences traced to unstimulated CD4+ memory cells were significantly reduced. There were only a minor fraction of alloreactive clones that mapped to unstimulated subsets.

TCRdb keeps only in-frame clones here, not all; method: immunoSEQ multiplex PCR. Among under 130,000 clones listed, about 93% were seen once. V lost 2 bases and J lost 4, with 14 bases in between. Looked up from germline, CDR1 is MNHNS and CDR2 is SASEGT. The CDR3 consists of 15 residues. This clone was found once. Antigen unknown. The rearrangement joins TRBV6-1 to TRBJ2-5, with a tentative D call TRBD1 (5 bases). The sequencing input was CD4+ T cells sorted from blood. The receptor was derived from a human donor in good health. The CDR3 coding sequence is TGTGCCAGCAGTGAAATAGCTAGGGGTGGAGAGACCCAGTACTTC. The encoded protein is CASSEIARGGETQYF.